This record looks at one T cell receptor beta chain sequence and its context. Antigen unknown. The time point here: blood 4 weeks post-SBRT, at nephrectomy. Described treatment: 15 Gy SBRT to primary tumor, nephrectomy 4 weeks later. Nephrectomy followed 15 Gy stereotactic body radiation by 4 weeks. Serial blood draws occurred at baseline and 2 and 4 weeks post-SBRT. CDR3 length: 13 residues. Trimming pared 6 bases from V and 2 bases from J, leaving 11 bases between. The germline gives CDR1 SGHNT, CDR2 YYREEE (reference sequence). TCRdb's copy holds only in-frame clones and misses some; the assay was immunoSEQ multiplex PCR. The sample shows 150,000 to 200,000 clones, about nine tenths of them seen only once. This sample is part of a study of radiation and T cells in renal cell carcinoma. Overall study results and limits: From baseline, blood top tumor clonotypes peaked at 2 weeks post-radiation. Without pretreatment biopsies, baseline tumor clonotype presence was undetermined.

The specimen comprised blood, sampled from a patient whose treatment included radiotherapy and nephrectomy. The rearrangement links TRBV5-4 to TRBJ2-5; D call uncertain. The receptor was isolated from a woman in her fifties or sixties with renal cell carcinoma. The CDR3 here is CASTSVEQETQYF. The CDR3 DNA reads TGTGCCAGCACGTCGGTGGAACAAGAGACCCAGTACTTC.